This TCR beta chain was captured by sequencing in a study of OX40 agonist ivuxolimab in advanced cancers. Regarding the study in general: The costimulatory receptor OX40 (CD134) was targeted by ivuxolimab, a fully human IgG2 agonistic monoclonal antibody. Partial responses occurred in three dose-escalation patients, of whom one had hepatocellular carcinoma and two had cutaneous melanoma. The paper describes the monotherapy dose-escalation part (N of about 55 patients) of the phase I trial of ivuxolimab. The dose-escalation cohort was roughly 80% male with a mean age of around 64 years, ranging from roughly 20 to 85. Patients were allowed to have had prior anti-PD-1, anti-PD-L1 or anti-CTLA-4 therapy, and approximately 40% of the dose-escalation patients had been treated with checkpoint inhibitors. Intravenous ivuxolimab was administered to patients every 2 weeks at six dose levels: 0.01, 0.1, 0.3, 1.5, 3 and 10 mg/kg. Of the 50 to 55 patients in dose escalation, some 20 had hepatocellular carcinoma, some 15 had melanoma, 9 had renal cell carcinoma and 9 had head and neck cancer. Peripheral TCRbeta sequencing was intended to test whether TCR sequence diversity was altered and clonal T-cell expansion was caused by ivuxolimab. Beyond this particular receptor, the publication reports: Low levels of normalized T-cell clonal expansion were also seen in some patients who did not respond. At doses of 0.1 to 3.0 mg/kg, clonal expansion of both CD4+ and CD8+ T cells in blood was seen between baseline and week 6. In the 0.1-3.0 mg/kg groups, partial responders had among the lowest normalized peripheral clonal expansion, particularly in CD8+ T cells. The antigen specificity of the clonally expanded peripheral T cells was not determined. After ivuxolimab, more expanded clones were found on average in CD8+ T cells than in CD4+ T cells.

Patients with a history of autoimmune disease or receiving systemic immunosuppression were excluded from the trial. Peripheral blood for TCR sequencing was collected from all dose cohorts at baseline, on cycle 4 day 1, and on cycle 7 day 1. The samples were taken from a phase I, first-in-human, multicenter, open-label dose-escalation trial of ivuxolimab. Adults with locally advanced or metastatic melanoma, renal cell carcinoma, hepatocellular carcinoma or head and neck squamous cell carcinoma were enrolled in the trial. Before TCR sequencing, CD4+ and CD8+ T cells were separately sorted from peripheral blood. As concerns this clone: Its antigen is unknown. The input lacks base qualities; no much larger clone sits a single base away.

Genomic DNA was extracted from sorted cells for sequencing of the TCRbeta CDR3 region. The immunoSEQ Assay was used for sequencing of TCRbeta CDR3 regions. The table was pulled from immuneACCESS by TCRdb, which kept in-frame rearrangements only. Such tables lose some clones; where checked, under half of the loss comes from unresolved V genes, and the rest has no known cause. The sample table shows some 50,000 clones, and under 90% are seen once. The biggest ten clones account for less than 2% of the sample. As encoded in the germline V gene, CDR1 is SGHRS while CDR2 is YFSETQ. The CDR3 numbers 13 residues from cysteine through phenylalanine. Just the 39-base CDR3 DNA is kept, in frame starting at base 1. V and J lose 0 bases and 7 bases, and a span of 8 bases separates them.

The clonotype was recovered from an adult with an advanced solid tumor such as melanoma, head and neck, liver or kidney cancer. The sequence links TRBV5-1 to TRBJ1-5; there is no confident call for the D gene. Specimen: CD4+ or CD8+ T cells sorted from blood, collected in a trial of the OX40 agonist ivuxolimab. The nucleotide sequence is TGCGCCAGCAGCTTGGCCGGCTCCCAGCCCCAGCATTTT. It specifies CASSLAGSQPQHF.